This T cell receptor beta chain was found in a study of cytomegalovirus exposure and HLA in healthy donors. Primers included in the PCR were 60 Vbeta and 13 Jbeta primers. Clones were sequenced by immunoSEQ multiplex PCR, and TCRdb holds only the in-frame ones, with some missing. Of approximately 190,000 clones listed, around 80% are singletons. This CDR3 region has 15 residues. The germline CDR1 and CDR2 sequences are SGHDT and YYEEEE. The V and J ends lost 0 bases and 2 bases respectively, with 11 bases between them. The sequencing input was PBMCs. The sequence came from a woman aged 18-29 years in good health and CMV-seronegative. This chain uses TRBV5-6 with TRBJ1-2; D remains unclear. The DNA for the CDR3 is TGTGCCAGCAGCTTGGCTCGCAGGCCCAACTATGGCTACACCTTC. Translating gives CASSLARRPNYGYTF.